The 5 T cell receptor beta chains below come from one sample, sequenced in a study of blood T cell repertoires in COVID-19. Measured with immunoSEQ multiplex PCR; TCRdb has only the in-frame clones, and not every one. The sample has approximately 66,000 clones; 88% are singletons. The source material was peripheral blood. These receptors came from a woman aged 45-65 years with active or convalescent COVID-19.

The chain recombines TRBV5-1 with TRBJ2-1; no clear D gene. CDR1 is SGHRS, CDR2 YFSETQ, per germline. With 0 bases removed from V and 4 bases from J, the gap between germline ends came to 11 bases. This CDR3 comprises 15 residues. CDR3: CASSLGAADYNEQFF. The CDR3 nucleotides are TGCGCCAGCAGCTTGGGAGCTGCCGATTACAATGAGCAGTTCTTC. Supplemented by reference TRBV5-1 and TRBJ2-1, the full variable domain reads KAGVTQTPRYLIKTRGQQVTLSCSPISGHRSVSWYQQTPGQGLQFLFEYFSETQRNKGNFPGRFSGRQFSNSRSEMNVSTLELGDSALYLCASSLGAADYNEQFFGPGTRLTVL.

The chain is built from TRBV11-2 and TRBJ2-1, with 9 nucleotides matching TRBD2. This CDR3 region has 15 residues. Germline CDR1 and CDR2: SGHAT and FQNNGV. Germline trimming cut 3 bases from V and 3 bases from J; bases unmatched to any gene: 3. The CDR3 region has the DNA TGTGCCAGCAGCTTCGCGGGAGGGGGCTACAATGAGCAGTTCTTC. Amino acid sequence: CASSFAGGGYNEQFF.

This chain connects TRBV30 to TRBJ2-2; D might be TRBD2 (6 bases). Germline V gene lookup returns CDR1 GTSNPN and CDR2 SVGIG (reference sequence). V lost 3 bases, J lost 6 bases, and 20 bases lay in between. This CDR3 is built from 16 residues. The CDR3 spells CAWSGSAGTKAGELFF. The CDR3 coding sequence is TGTGCCTGGAGCGGGAGCGCGGGCACTAAGGCCGGGGAGCTGTTTTTT.

The genes are TRBV29-1 and TRBJ2-3, with 7 bases lining up with TRBD2. Per the germline V gene, CDR1 is SQVTM and CDR2 is ANQGSEA. Trimming cost V 0 bases and J 3 bases; bases outside gene matches: 6. The CDR3 covers 15 residues. The chain's CDR3 is CSVEERELGTDTQYF. Here the CDR3 DNA reads TGCAGCGTTGAAGAGCGGGAGTTGGGTACAGATACGCAGTATTTT.

The rearrangement links TRBV7-8 to TRBJ2-1; 11 nucleotides line up with TRBD2. This CDR3 spans 16 amino acids. The ends lost 5 bases at V and 4 bases at J; junction bases unmatched: 7. Germline CDR1 is SGHVS and CDR2 is FQNEAQ. The CDR3, as DNA: TGTGCCAGCAGCCCTGAGGGACTAGCGGCATACAATGAGCAGTTCTTC. Its protein product is CASSPEGLAAYNEQFF.